This TCR beta chain was observed in a study of vaccination and CD4 T cells after COVID-19. Noted treatment: approximately nine-day PBMC culture with coronavirus spike peptide pools or control peptides (ViraFEST assay). ViraFEST relied on peptide pools to expand antigen-specific T cells; the TCRs were sequenced afterward. Peptide pools at roughly 10 ug/ml, together with 10 IU/ml IL-2, were added to cultures of around 2.2 million PBMCs per well. Germline V CDR1 and CDR2: DFQATT, SNEGSKA (reference sequence). The length of the CDR3 is 13 residues. Between the trimmed V and J ends, which lost 6 bases and 0 bases, there was a span of 12 bases. Cultured CD4+ T cells had their DNA profiled by the Oncomine TCR Beta short-read assay. TCRdb independently ran MiXCR on the PCR reads; one entry per CDR3 protein. The sample holds some 8,600 distinct CDR3 sequences, roughly 65% seen once. Worth noting for this clonotype: The antigen is not known.

The rearrangement links TRBV20-1 to TRBJ2-7; D gene ambiguous. The sequenced material came from CD4+ T cells from blood, cultured in vitro. The source of this sequence is a human donor who had recovered from COVID-19. The CDR3 DNA reads as TGCAGTGCCCCTGGAGCGAGCTCCTACGAGCAGTACTTC. Translating it yields CSAPGASSYEQYF.